This TCR beta chain came from a study of identical twins. The V end lost 3 bases, the J end lost 8 bases, and 22 bases lay between the germline ends. This CDR3 comprises 17 residues. This clonotype was detected only a few times. TCRdb analysed the 5' RACE reads with MiXCR anew, one entry per CDR3 protein. The repertoire holds approximately 600,000 distinct CDR3 sequences, more than 9% seen once, with under 3% in the top ten. These data were also filed under a second study, of yellow fever vaccine responses in identical twins.

Input material: PBMCs. This sequence joins TRBV12-3 or TRBV12-4 and TRBJ2-2; D unclear. This clonotype was obtained from a woman aged 18-35 years in good health. CDR3 sequence: CASSFYYGSTSLGELFF. As DNA, the CDR3 is TGTGCCAGCAGTTTTTATTATGGGTCCACCTCTCTGGGGGAGCTGTTTTTT.